This T cell receptor beta chain was captured by sequencing in a study of blood T cell repertoires in COVID-19. Assay: immunoSEQ multiplex PCR; the TCRdb copy retains only in-frame clones and omits some. The data show roughly 320,000 clones, 90% seen once. This clone came up once. Trimming at V came to 3 bases and at J to 6 bases, leaving 5 bases not matched to a gene. CDR1 is SGHRS, CDR2 YFSETQ, per germline. The CDR3 has 15 residues. The sequencing input was PBMCs or T cells enriched from blood (not recorded which). The chain joins TRBV5-1 to TRBJ1-4; TRBD1 aligns across 10 bases. This clonotype was sampled from a woman aged 25-40 years who had been exposed to COVID-19. The DNA of the CDR3 is TGCGCCAGCAGCTCGGGACAGGGGAAGGATGAAAAACTGTTTTTT. Its translation: CASSSGQGKDEKLFF.